This T cell receptor (beta chain) emerged from a study of blood T cells in healthy people across ages. General observations from the study: Reliance upon unsorted PBMCs precluded definitive naive versus antigen-experienced comparison.

About this clonotype: Its antigen is not identified.

A sample-barcoded 5' primer and a J-beta primer mix were used in a second PCR of roughly 7 to 11 cycles. Each of the samples gave a minimum of 2.5 million paired-end reads that contained CDR3. TCRdb re-called the 5' RACE reads through MiXCR, storing one row per CDR3 protein. The sample lists 800,000 or so distinct CDR3 sequences; around 62% were seen once. Trimming shortened V by 7 bases and J by 2 bases, and 17 bases separated the two germline ends. From germline, CDR1 is SGHAT and CDR2 FQDESV (reference sequence). The CDR3 extends over 15 amino acids. The sequenced material came from blood. The sequence derives from a man younger than 45 in good health. This chain uses TRBV11-1 with TRBJ2-5, with D possibly TRBD1 on 6 matching bases. The chain's CDR3 is CASTILPGHQETQYF. The CDR3 DNA sequence: TGTGCCAGCACCATTCTTCCGGGACATCAAGAGACCCAGTACTTC.